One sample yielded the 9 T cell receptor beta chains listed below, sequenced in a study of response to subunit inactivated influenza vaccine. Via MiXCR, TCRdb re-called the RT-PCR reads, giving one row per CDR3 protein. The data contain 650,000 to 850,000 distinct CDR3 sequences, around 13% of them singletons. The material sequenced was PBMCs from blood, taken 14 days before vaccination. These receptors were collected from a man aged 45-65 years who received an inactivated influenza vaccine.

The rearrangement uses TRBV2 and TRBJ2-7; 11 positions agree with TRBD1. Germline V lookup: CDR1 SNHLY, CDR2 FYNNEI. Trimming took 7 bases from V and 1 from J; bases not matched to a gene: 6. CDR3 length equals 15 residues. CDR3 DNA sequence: TGTGCCAGCACCCACCGGGACAGGGGGTCCTACGAGCAGTACTTC. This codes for CASTHRDRGSYEQYF.

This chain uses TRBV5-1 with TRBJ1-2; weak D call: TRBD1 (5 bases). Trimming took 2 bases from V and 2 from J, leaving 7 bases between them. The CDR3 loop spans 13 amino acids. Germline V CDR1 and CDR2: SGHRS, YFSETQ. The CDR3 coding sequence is TGCGCCAGCAGCTTCGACAGCAACTATGGCTACACCTTC. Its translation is CASSFDSNYGYTF.

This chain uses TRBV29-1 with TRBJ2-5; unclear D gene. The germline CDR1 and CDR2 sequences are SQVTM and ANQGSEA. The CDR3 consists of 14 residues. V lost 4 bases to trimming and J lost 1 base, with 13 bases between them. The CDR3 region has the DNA TGCAGCGTTGGGCAGGCACTAATCCAAGAGACCCAGTACTTC. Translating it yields CSVGQALIQETQYF. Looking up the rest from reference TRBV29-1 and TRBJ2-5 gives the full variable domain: SAVISQKPSRDICQRGTSLTIQCQVDSQVTMMFWYRQQPGQSLTLIATANQGSEATYESGFVIDKFPISRPNLTFSTLTVSNMSPEDSSIYLCSVGQALIQETQYFGPGTRLLVL.

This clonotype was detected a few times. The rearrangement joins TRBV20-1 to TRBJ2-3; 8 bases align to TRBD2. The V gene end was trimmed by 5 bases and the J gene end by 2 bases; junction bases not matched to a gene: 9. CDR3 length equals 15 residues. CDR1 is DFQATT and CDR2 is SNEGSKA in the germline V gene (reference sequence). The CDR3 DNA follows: TGCAGTGCTGAGAGGTCCGGACTAGCCACAGATACGCAGTATTTT. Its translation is CSAERSGLATDTQYF.

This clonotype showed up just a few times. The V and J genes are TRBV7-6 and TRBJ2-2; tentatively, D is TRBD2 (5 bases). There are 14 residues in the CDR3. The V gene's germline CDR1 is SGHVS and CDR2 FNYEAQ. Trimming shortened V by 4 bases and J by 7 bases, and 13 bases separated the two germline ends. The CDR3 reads CASSSLGVDGELFF. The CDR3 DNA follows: TGTGCCAGCAGCTCACTAGGAGTCGACGGGGAGCTGTTTTTT.

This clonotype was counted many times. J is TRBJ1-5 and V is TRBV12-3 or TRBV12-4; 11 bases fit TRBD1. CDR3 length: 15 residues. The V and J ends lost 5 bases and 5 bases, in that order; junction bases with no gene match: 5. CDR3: CASSLGTGGYQPQHF. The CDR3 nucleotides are TGTGCCAGCAGTCTAGGGACAGGGGGGTATCAGCCCCAGCATTTT.

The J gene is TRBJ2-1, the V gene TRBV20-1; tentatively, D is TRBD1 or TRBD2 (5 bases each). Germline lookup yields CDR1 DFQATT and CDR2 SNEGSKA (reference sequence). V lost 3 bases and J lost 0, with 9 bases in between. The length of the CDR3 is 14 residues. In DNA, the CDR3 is TGCAGTGCTAGTTTCGGGACCTCCTACAATGAGCAGTTCTTC. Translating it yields CSASFGTSYNEQFF.

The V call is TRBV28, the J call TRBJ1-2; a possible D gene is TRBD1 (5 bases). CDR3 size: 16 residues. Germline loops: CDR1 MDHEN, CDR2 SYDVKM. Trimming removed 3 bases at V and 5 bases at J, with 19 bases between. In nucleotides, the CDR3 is TGTGCCAGCAGTTTGGGGGGACTTCCGCGGGGTTATGGCTACACCTTC. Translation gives CASSLGGLPRGYGYTF.

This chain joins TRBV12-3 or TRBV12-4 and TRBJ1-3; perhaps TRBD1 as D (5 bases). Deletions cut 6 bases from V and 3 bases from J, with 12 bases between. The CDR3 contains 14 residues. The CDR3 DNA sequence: TGTGCCAGCAGCACAGGACAAATTGGAAACACCATATATTTT. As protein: CASSTGQIGNTIYF.